This TCR beta chain originates from a study of PD-L1 blockade in urothelial cancer. Profiling relied on immunoSEQ multiplex PCR, and the TCRdb table lists in-frame clones only, not all of them. The profile covers 35,000 to 50,000 clones, with 88% appearing a single time and 13% to 15% taken by the ten largest. The trim removed 6 bases at V and 5 bases at J, leaving 9 bases unmatched. Germline lookup yields CDR1 MNHEY and CDR2 SMNVEV (reference sequence). CDR3 length: 16 residues. Findings of the study overall: Improved survival was predicted by pretreatment blood TCR clonality below the median.

This clone occurred a few times. Its antigen is currently unknown. Source: PBMCs, taken around atezolizumab (anti-PD-L1) treatment. The chain uses TRBV27 and TRBJ2-1, with 11 bases aligning to TRBD2. The clonotype originates from a woman aged 55-70 years with urothelial cancer. The CDR3 bases are TGTGCCAGCAGGCCTACTAGCGGGAGCCCCAACAATGAGCAGTTCTTC. Translated: CASRPTSGSPNNEQFF.